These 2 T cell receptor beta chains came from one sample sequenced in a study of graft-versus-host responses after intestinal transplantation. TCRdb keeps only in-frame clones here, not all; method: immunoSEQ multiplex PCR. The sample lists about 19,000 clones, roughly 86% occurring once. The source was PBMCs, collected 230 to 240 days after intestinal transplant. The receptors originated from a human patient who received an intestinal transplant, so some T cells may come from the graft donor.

The CDR3 region is CASSPGTGGPDTQYF. The DNA for the CDR3 is TGTGCCAGCAGCCCCGGGACAGGGGGTCCGGATACGCAGTATTTT. The chain links TRBV7-9 to TRBJ2-3, with 11 bases aligning to TRBD1. Trimming took 5 bases from V and 6 from J; bases not matched to a gene: 7. Germline V gene lookup returns CDR1 SEHNR and CDR2 FQNEAQ (reference sequence). The CDR3 loop spans 15 amino acids.

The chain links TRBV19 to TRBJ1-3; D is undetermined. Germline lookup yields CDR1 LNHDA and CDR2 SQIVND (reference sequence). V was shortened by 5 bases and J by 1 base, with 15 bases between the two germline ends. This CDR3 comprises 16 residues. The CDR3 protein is CASSPAGLTSGNTIYF. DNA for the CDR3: TGTGCCAGTAGTCCAGCGGGGTTAACGTCTGGAAACACCATATATTTT.